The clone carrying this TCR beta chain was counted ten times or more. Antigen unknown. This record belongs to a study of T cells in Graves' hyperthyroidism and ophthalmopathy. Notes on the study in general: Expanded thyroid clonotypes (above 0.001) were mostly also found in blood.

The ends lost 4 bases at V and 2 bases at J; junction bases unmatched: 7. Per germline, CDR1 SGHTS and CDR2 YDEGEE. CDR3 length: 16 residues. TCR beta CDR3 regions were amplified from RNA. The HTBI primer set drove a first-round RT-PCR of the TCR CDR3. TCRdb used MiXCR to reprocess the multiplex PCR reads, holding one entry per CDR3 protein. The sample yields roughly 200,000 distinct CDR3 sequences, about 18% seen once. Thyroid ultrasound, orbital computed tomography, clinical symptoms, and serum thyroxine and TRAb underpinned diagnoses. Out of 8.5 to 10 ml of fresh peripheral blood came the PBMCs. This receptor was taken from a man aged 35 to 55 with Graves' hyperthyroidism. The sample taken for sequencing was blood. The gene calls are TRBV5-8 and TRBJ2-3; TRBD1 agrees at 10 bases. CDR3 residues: CASSTRTGGATDTQYF. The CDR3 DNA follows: TGTGCCAGCAGCACCCGGACAGGGGGAGCCACAGATACGCAGTATTTT.